The T cell receptor (beta chain) described here comes from a study of esophageal squamous cell carcinoma under preoperative chemotherapy. Study summary: Both tumor-infiltrating lymphocytes and peripheral blood T cells were profiled.

This CDR3 comprises 17 residues. CDR1 and CDR2 from the germline V gene are MNHNS and SASEGT. Broader study findings: Abundant clones tended to shrink rather than expand after paclitaxel-nedaplatin.

TCRdb analysed the PCR reads with MiXCR anew, one entry per CDR3 protein. Of over 14,000 distinct CDR3 sequences listed, 60% were seen once; the top ten hold roughly 50%. Time point here: before preoperative PTX-NDP chemotherapy. By sample fraction, this clonotype is large (0.1 to 1%). Its specificity is unknown. The junction and the germline gene differ at one end; a read error may be behind it. This chain uses TRBV6-1 with TRBJ2-1; possible D gene TRBD2, 7 bases. The sample here was taken from a patient given preoperative chemotherapy. The TCR originated in a human donor with esophageal squamous cell carcinoma. The donor label of this sample is uncertain. Here the CDR3 reads CASSEGGLTSPYNEQFF. The DNA of the CDR3 is TGTGCCAGCAGCGAAGGGGGACTAACTTCCCCCTACAATGAGCAGTTCTTC.